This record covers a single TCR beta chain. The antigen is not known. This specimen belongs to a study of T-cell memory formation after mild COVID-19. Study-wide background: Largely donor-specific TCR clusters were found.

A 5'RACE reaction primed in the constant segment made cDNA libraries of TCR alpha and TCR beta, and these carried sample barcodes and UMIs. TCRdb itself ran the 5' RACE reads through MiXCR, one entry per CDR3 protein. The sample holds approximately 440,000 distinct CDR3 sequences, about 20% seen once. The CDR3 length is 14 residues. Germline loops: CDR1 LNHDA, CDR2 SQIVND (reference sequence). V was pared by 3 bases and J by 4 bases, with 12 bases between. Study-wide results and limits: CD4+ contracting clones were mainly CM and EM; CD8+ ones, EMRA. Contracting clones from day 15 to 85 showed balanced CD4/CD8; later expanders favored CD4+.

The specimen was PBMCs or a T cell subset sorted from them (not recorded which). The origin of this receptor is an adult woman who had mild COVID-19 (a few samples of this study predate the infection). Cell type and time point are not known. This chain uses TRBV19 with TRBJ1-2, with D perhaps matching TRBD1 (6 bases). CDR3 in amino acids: CASSIGGDTYGYTF. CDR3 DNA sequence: TGTGCCAGTAGTATTGGTGGGGACACCTATGGCTACACCTTC. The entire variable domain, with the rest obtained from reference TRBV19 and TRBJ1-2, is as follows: DGGITQSPKYLFRKEGQNVTLSCEQNLNHDAMYWYRQDPGQGLRLIYYSQIVNDFQKGDIAEGYSVSREKKESFPLTVTSAQKNPTAFYLCASSIGGDTYGYTFGSGTRLTVV.